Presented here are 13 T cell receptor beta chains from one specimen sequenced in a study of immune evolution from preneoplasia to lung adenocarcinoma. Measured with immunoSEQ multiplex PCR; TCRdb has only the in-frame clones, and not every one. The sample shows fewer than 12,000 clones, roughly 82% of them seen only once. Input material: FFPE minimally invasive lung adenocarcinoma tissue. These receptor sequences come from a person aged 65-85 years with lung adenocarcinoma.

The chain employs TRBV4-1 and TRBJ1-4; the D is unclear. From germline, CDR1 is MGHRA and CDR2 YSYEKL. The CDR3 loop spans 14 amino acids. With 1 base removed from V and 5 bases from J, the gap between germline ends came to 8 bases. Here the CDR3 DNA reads TGCGCCAGCAGCCAAGTTAGAGGGAATGAAAAACTGTTTTTT. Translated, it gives CASSQVRGNEKLFF.

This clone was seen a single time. The CDR3 nucleotides read TGTGCCAGCACTAGGAGGACAGGGGGCGCAGATACGCAGTATTTT. It codes for CASTRRTGGADTQYF. The V gene is TRBV28, the J gene TRBJ2-3; 11 bases align to TRBD1. The CDR3 consists of 15 residues. CDR1 and CDR2 from the germline V gene are MDHEN and SYDVKM. With 7 bases clipped from V and 4 bases from J, the junction kept 7 bases outside the gene matches.

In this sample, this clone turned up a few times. This CDR3 is CASSPTGGNQPQHF. CDR3 coding DNA: TGTGCCAGCAGTCCAACAGGGGGGAATCAGCCCCAGCATTTT. The chain combines TRBV27 with TRBJ1-5, with 8 bases lining up with TRBD1. Losses at the gene ends were 5 bases for V and 4 bases for J; bases not matched to a gene: 4. The CDR3 has 14 amino acids. The germline gives CDR1 MNHEY, CDR2 SMNVEV (reference sequence).

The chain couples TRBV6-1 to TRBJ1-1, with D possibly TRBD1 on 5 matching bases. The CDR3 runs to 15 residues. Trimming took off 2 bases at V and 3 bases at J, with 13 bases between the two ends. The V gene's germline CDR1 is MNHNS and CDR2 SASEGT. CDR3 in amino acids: CASSEIGGGYTEAFF. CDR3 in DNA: TGTGCCAGCAGTGAAATCGGGGGTGGATACACTGAAGCTTTCTTT.

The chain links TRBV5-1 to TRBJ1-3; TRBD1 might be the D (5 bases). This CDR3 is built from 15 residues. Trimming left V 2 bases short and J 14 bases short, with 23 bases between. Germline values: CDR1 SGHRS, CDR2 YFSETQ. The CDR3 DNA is TGCGCCAGCAGCTTCCAAGATCCGGGGACGTCTCTTTTATATTTT. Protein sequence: CASSFQDPGTSLLYF.

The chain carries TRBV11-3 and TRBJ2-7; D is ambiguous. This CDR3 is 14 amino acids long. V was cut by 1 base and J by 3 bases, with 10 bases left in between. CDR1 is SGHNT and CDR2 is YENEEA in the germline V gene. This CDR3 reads CASSLVSTNYEQYF. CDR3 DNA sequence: TGTGCCAGCAGCTTAGTTTCTACCAACTACGAGCAGTACTTC.

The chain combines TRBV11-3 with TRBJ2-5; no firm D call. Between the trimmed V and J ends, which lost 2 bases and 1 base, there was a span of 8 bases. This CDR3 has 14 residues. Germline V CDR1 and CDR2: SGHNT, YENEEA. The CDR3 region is CASSLSAIQETQYF. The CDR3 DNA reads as TGTGCCAGCAGCTTATCGGCCATCCAAGAGACCCAGTACTTC.

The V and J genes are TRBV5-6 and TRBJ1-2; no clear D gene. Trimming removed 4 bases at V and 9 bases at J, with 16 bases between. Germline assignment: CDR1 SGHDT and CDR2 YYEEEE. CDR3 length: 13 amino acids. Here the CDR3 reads CASSHQARSSYTF. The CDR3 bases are TGTGCCAGCAGCCATCAGGCTCGGAGTAGCTACACCTTC.

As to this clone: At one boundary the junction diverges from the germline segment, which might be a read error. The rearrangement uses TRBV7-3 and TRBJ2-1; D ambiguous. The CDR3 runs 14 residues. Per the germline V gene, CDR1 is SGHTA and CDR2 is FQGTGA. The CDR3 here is CTSSSYRPPNEQFF. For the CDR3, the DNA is TGTACCAGCAGCTCCTATCGCCCCCCCAATGAGCAGTTCTTC.

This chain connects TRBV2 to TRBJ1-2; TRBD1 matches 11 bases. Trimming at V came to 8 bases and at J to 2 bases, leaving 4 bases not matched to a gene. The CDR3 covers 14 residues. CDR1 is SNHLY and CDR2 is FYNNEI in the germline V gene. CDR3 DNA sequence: TGTGCCAGCTGCGGACAGGGGGCGAACTATGGCTACACCTTC. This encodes CASCGQGANYGYTF. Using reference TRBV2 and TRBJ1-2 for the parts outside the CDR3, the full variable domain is EPEVTQTPSHQVTQMGQEVILRCVPISNHLYFYWYRQILGQKVEFLVSFYNNEISEKSEIFDDQFSVERPDGSNFTLKIRSTKLEDSAMYFCASCGQGANYGYTFGSGTRLTVV.

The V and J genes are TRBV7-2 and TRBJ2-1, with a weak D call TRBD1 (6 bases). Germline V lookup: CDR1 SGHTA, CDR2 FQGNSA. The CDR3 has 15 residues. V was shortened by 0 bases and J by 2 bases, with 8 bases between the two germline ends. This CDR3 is CASSLAGAPYNEQFF. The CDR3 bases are TGTGCCAGCAGCTTAGCGGGGGCCCCCTACAATGAGCAGTTCTTC.

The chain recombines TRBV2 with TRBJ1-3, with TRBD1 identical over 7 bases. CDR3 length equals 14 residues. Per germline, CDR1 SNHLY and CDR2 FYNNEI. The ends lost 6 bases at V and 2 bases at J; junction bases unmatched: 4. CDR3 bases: TGTGCCAGCAGGCTACAGGGGCCTGGAAACACCATATATTTT. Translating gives CASRLQGPGNTIYF.

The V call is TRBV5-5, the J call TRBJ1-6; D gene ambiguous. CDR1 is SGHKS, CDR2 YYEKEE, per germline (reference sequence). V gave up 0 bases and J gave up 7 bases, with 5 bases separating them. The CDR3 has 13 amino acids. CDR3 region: CASSLVGNSPLHF. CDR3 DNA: TGTGCCAGCAGCTTGGTCGGGAATTCACCCCTCCACTTT.